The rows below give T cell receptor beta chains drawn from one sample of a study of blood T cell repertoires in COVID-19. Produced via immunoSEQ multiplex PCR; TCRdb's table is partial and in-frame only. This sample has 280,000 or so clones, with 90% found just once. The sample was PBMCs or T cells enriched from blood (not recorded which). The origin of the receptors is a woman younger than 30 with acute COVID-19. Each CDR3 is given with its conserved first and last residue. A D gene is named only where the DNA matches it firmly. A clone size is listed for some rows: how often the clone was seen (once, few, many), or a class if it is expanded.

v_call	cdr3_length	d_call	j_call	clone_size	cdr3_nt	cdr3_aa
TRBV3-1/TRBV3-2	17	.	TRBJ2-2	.	TGTGCCAGCAGCCAAGAAGGAGCGCAAGCGAACACCGGGGAGCTGTTTTTT	CASSQEGAQANTGELFF
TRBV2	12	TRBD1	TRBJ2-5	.	TGTGCCACCCGACAGGGGGAAGAGACCCAGTACTTC	CATRQGEETQYF
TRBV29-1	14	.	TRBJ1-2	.	TGCAGCGTTGAGGGGGGACTCCCACGGTATGGCTACACCTTC	CSVEGGLPRYGYTF
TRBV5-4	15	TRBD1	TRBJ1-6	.	TGTGCCAGCAGAGGGAACAGGGGACCTAATTCACCCCTCCACTTT	CASRGNRGPNSPLHF
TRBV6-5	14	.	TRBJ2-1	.	TGTGCCAGCAGTCCCGACCTATGGAGCAATGAGCAGTTCTTC	CASSPDLWSNEQFF
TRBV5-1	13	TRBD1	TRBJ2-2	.	TGCGCCAGCAGCCAGGGGGTTACCGGGGAGCTGTTTTTT	CASSQGVTGELFF
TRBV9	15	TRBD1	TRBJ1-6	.	TGTGCCAGCAGTCCCATTGGACAGGGAAATTCACCCCTCCACTTT	CASSPIGQGNSPLHF
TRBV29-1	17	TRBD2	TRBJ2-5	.	TGCAGCGCCGTAACACGACCTCGCGGGAGCATTCAAGAGACCCAGTACTTC	CSAVTRPRGSIQETQYF
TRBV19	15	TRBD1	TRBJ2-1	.	TGTGCCAGTAGTCCGCGGCCGGGACAGTACAATGAGCAGTTCTTC	CASSPRPGQYNEQFF
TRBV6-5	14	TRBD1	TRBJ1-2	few	TGTGCCAGCAGTCCCAGGGGGCGAGACTATGGCTACACCTTC	CASSPRGRDYGYTF
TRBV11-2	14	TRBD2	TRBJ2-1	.	TGTGCCAGCAGCCCCCCCGGGACTACCAATGAGCAGTTCTTC	CASSPPGTTNEQFF
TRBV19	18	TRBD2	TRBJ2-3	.	TGTGCCAGTAGTATTCTCCCGACGCTAGCGGAAAGGTGGGATACGCAGTATTTT	CASSILPTLAERWDTQYF
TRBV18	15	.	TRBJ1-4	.	TGTGCCAGCTCACCACCGCGGGGGGGATATGAAAAACTGTTTTTT	CASSPPRGGYEKLFF
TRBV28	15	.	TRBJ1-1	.	TGTGCCAGTCATAACTCCGGGGGGGGAAGAACTGAAGCTTTCTTT	CASHNSGGGRTEAFF
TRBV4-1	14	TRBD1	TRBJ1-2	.	TGCGCCAGCAGCCAGGCGGACAGGGGAGGCGGCTACACCTTC	CASSQADRGGGYTF
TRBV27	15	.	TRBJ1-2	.	TGTGCCAGCAGTGGCCTGGGGGAGGGGAGCTATGGCTACACCTTC	CASSGLGEGSYGYTF
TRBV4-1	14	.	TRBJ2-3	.	TGCGCCAGCAGCCAAGCCCAGGACACAGATACGCAGTATTTT	CASSQAQDTDTQYF
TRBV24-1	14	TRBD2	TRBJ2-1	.	TGTGCCACCAGTGATGTTGCGGGAGTCGGGGAGCAGTTCTTC	CATSDVAGVGEQFF
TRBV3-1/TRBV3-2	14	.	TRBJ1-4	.	TGTGCCAGCAGCCAGCCGAGCCTTAATGAAAAACTGTTTTTT	CASSQPSLNEKLFF
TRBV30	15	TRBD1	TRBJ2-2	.	TGTGCCTGGAGTAAAACCGGGACAGGGGGCGGGGAGCTGTTTTTT	CAWSKTGTGGGELFF
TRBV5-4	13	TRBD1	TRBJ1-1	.	TGTGCCAGCAAGGGACAGGTGAACACTGAAGCTTTCTTT	CASKGQVNTEAFF
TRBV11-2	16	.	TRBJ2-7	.	TGTGCCAGCAGCTTCTCCCACCGGGACACCAAACCAAACCAGTACTTC	CASSFSHRDTKPNQYF
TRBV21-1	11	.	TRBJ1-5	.	TGTGCCAGCCAGGGAAATCAGCCCCAGCATTTT	CASQGNQPQHF
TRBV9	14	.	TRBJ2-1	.	TGTGCCAGCAGCGTAGTCCCAAGAGACAATGAGCAGTTCTTC	CASSVVPRDNEQFF
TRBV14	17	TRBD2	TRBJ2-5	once	TGTGCCAGCAGCCAAGGATATCTAGCGGGTAGACAAGAGACCCAGTACTTC	CASSQGYLAGRQETQYF